This TCR beta chain was obtained from a study of T-cell memory formation after mild COVID-19 (dated by TCRdb to about 2021). Broadly, across the study: TCR sequence clusters from the two donors were found to be largely donor specific. In a couple of donors, T-cell clones that expanded and contracted after mild COVID-19 were tracked by sequencing TCRalpha and TCRbeta repertoires over time. The cohort was made up of two young adult volunteers, one female and one male, who were previously healthy. General findings and caveats noted by the study authors: Whether the second-wave clones peaking on day 37 were SARS-CoV-2 specific was not confirmed. From day 15 to 85, contracting clones showed balanced CD4/CD8 phenotypes, whereas a second wave of clones that expanded from day 15 to 37 leaned towards CD4+. The detection of some responding clones in pre-infection memory suggests that pre-existing cross-reactive memory T cells joined the SARS-CoV-2 response. Contracting CD4+ clones turned up mainly in the CM and EM memory subsets, whereas EMRA was where CD8+ clones were enriched. Only two mild cases were covered by the study, and larger cohorts that include severe cases with pre-infection samples were considered necessary.

In this sample, this clonotype turned up a few times. The clone's antigen remains unknown. Base qualities are not recorded, but no much larger clone differs from it by a single base. Sequenced on an Illumina NovaSeq 6000. TCRalpha and TCRbeta cDNA libraries were built by 5'RACE with constant-segment primers, adding sample barcodes and unique molecular identifiers. Trizol reagent was used to extract RNA from every sample. Libraries were amplified in two PCR steps, with a second sample barcode and Illumina TruSeq adapters added in the second step. The libraries were sequenced on an Illumina NovaSeq using 2 x 150 bp paired-end reads. The published analysis was carried out like this. Reads were demultiplexed and collapsed into UMI-guided consensus sequences with migec v1.2.7. Using mixcr v2.1.11, the UMI consensuses were aligned to TRA and TRB V and J templates and assembled into clonotypes. A clonotype was counted as expanded or contracted only when both edgeR and NoisET called the clonotype significant, with the noise models trained on biological replicates. For edgeR calls, a false discovery rate-adjusted p below 0.01 and a log2 fold-change threshold of 1 were applied. As an exploratory analysis of dynamics, max-normalized trajectories of the 1000 most abundant clonotypes were examined by PCA with hierarchical clustering. Separately sequenced CD4+ and CD8+ repertoires were used to assign the CD4 or CD8 phenotype of responding clones. TCRdb reanalyzed the raw reads on its own, using fastp at Q25 for trimming and MiXCR for clone calling, and kept in-frame beta chains. Merged by CDR3 protein, the rows form single entries marked with the most common genes and DNA. The V and J calls were not made by the authors but by TCRdb's processing. This sample gives 400,000 to 500,000 distinct CDR3 sequences in total; approximately 24% of them show up just once. The ten largest account for 7% to 9.5% of the sample.

Ficoll-Paque density gradient centrifugation was the method used to isolate PBMCs. Sequences were obtained from PBMCs or a T cell subset sorted from them (not recorded which). This receptor was taken from an adult woman who had mild COVID-19 (a few samples of this study predate the infection). The sample titles of this study are shuffled in the database, so cell type and time point are left out; the donor was told from shared clones.

The CDR3 region has the sequence CSVEDLGPYPNEQFF. The DNA is TGCAGCGTTGAGGACCTGGGTCCTTACCCCAATGAGCAGTTCTTC. The receptor chain draws on TRBV29-1 and TRBJ2-1; the D gene lacks a confident call. Counted from cysteine to phenylalanine, this CDR3 has 15 amino acids. The only DNA kept is the CDR3, 45 bases in frame from the first base. The junction shows trimming of 3 bases on V and 6 bases on J, plus 18 bases between the germline ends. Based on the germline V gene, the CDR1 and CDR2 sequences are SQVTM and ANQGSEA.